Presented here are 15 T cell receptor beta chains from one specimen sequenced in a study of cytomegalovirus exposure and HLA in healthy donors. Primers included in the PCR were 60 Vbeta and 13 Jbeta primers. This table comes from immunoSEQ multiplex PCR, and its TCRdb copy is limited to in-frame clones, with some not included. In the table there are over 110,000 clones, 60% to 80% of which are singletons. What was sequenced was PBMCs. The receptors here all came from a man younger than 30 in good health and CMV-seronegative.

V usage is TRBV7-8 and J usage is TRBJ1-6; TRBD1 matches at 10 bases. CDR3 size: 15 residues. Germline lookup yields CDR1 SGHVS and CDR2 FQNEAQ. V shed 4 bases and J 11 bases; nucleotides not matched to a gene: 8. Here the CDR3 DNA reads TGTGCCAGCAGCTCGGCGGGACAGGGGAGTACACCCCTCCACTTT. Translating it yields CASSSAGQGSTPLHF. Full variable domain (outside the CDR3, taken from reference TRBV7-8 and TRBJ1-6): GAGVSQSPRYKVAKRGQDVALRCDPISGHVSLFWYQQALGQGPEFLTYFQNEAQLDKSGLPSDRFFAERPEGSVSTLKIQRTQQEDSAVYLCASSSAGQGSTPLHFGNGTRLTVT.

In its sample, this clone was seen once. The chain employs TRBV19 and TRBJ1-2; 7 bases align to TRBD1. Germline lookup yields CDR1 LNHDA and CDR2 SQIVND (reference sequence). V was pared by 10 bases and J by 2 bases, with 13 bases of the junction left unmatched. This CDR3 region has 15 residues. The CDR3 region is CATTYPGGPNYGYTF. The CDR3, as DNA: TGTGCCACCACCTACCCAGGGGGTCCGAACTATGGCTACACCTTC.

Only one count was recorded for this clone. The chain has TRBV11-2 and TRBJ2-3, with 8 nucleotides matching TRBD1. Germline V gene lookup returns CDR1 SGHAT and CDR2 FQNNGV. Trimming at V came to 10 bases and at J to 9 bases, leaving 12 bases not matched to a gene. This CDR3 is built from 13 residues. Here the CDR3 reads CATSRDRLDTQYF. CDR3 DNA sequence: TGTGCCACCTCGAGGGACAGGTTAGACACGCAGTATTTT.

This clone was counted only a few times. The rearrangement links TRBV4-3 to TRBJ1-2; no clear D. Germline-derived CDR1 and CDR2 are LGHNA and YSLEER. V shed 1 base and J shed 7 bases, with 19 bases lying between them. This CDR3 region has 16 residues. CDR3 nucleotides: TGCGCCAGCAGCCAAGGCGCGCACACAGTCCCCGGTGGCTACACCTTC. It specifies CASSQGAHTVPGGYTF.

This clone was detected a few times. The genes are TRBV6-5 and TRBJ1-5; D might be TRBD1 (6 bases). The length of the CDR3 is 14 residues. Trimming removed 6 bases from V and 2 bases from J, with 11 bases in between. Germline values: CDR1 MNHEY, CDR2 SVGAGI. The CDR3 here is CASSRGRGNQPQHF. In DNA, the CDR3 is TGTGCCAGCAGCAGGGGTCGAGGCAATCAGCCCCAGCATTTT.

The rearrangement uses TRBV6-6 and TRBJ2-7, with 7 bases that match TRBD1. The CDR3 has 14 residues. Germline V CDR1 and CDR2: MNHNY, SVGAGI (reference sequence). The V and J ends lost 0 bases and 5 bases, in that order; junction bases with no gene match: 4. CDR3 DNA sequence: TGTGCCAGCAGTTACTCGTGGGACAGTGACGAGCAGTACTTC. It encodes CASSYSWDSDEQYF.

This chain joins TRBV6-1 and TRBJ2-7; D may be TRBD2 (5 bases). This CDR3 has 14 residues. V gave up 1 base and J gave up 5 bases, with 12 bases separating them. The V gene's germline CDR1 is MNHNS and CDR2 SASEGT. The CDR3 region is CASSEGTFFHEQYF. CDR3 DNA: TGTGCCAGCAGTGAAGGGACTTTTTTTCACGAGCAGTACTTC.

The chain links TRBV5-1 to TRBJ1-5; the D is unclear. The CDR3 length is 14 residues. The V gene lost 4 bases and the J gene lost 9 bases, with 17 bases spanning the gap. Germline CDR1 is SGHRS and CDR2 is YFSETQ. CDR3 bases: TGCGCCAGCAGCCCCGGGCCCGCTGAGGGGCCCCAGCATTTT. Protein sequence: CASSPGPAEGPQHF.

The CDR3 DNA reads TGTGCCATCAGAGGGGCCTGGGAACCGAACACTGAAGCTTTCTTT. Amino acids: CAIRGAWEPNTEAFF. The J gene is TRBJ1-1, the V gene TRBV10-3; D may be TRBD1 (5 bases). V lost 6 bases and J 1 base, leaving 15 bases between the germline ends. Germline V CDR1 and CDR2: ENHRY, SYGVKD. The CDR3 has 15 residues.

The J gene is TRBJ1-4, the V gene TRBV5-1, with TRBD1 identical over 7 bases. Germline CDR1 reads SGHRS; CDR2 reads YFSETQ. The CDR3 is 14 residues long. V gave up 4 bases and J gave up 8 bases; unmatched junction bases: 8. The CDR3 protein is CASSVTGLSEKLFF. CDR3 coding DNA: TGCGCCAGCAGCGTGACAGGGTTAAGCGAAAAACTGTTTTTT. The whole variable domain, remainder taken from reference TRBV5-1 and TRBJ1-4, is KAGVTQTPRYLIKTRGQQVTLSCSPISGHRSVSWYQQTPGQGLQFLFEYFSETQRNKGNFPGRFSGRQFSNSRSEMNVSTLELGDSALYLCASSVTGLSEKLFFGSGTQLSVL.

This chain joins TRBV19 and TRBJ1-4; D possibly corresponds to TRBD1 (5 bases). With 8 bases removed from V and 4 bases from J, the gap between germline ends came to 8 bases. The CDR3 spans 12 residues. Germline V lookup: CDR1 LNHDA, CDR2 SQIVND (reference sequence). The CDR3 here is CASVTVNEKLFF. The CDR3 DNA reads TGTGCCAGTGTGACAGTTAATGAAAAACTGTTTTTT.

CDR3 sequence reads: CASRPTGGKTPQHF. The CDR3 bases are TGTGCCAGCAGACCTACAGGGGGCAAAACGCCCCAGCATTTT. The V and J genes are TRBV2 and TRBJ1-5, with TRBD1 identical over 9 bases. CDR3 length: 14 residues. Unmatched junction bases numbered 9, after V lost 6 bases and J lost 9 bases. Germline V gives CDR1 SNHLY, CDR2 FYNNEI.

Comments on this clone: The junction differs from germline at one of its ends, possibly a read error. CDR3 nucleotides: TGCGTCAGCAGGGAGAGGGAGGACTATGGCTACACCTTC. Its translation is CVSREREDYGYTF. The chain carries TRBV5-1 and TRBJ1-2, with D perhaps matching TRBD1 (5 bases). Per the germline V gene, CDR1 is SGHRS and CDR2 is YFSETQ. CDR3 size: 13 residues.

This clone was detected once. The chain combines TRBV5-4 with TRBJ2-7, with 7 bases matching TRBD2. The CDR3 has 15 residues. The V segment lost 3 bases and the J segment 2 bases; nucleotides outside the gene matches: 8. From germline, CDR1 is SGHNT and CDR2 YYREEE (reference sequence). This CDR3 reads CASSSWAGVPYEQYF. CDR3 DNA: TGTGCCAGCAGCTCGTGGGCGGGGGTACCCTACGAGCAGTACTTC.

The CDR3 sequence: CAISESGQGGAEAFF. The CDR3 nucleotides are TGTGCCATCAGTGAGTCGGGGCAGGGGGGCGCTGAAGCTTTCTTT. The rearrangement uses TRBV10-3 and TRBJ1-1; 7 bases are shared with TRBD1. The CDR3 covers 15 residues. CDR1 is ENHRY and CDR2 is SYGVKD in the germline V gene. The V and J ends lost 0 bases and 6 bases, in that order; junction bases with no gene match: 7.